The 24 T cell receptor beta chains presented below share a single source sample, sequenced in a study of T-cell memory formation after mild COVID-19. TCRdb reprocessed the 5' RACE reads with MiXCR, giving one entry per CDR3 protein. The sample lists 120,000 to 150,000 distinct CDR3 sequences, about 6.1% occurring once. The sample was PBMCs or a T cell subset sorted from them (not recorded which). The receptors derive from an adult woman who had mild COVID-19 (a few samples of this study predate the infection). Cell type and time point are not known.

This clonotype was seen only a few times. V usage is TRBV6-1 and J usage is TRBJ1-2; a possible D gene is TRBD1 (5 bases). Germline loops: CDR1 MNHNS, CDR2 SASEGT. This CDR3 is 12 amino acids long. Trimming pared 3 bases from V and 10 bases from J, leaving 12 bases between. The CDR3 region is CASSEGPELYTF. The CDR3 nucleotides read TGTGCCAGCAGTGAGGGGCCCGAACTCTACACCTTC.

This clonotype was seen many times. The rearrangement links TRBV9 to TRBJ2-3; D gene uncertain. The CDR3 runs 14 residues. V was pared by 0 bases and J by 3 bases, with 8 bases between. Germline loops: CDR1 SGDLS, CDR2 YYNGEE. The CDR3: CASSVELDTDTQYF. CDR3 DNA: TGTGCCAGCAGCGTAGAGCTAGATACAGATACGCAGTATTTT.

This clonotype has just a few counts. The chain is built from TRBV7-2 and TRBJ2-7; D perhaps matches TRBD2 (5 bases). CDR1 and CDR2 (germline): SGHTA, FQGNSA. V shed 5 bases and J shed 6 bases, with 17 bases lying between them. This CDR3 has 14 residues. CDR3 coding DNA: TGTGCCAGCAGCCCAGTGCTACTAGTCTCCGAGCAGTACTTC. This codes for CASSPVLLVSEQYF.

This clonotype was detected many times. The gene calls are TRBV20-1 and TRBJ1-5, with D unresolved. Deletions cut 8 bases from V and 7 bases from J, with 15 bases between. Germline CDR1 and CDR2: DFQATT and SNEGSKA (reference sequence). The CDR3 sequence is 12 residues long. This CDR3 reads CSTGRREQPQHF. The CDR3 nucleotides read TGCAGTACCGGACGCCGGGAGCAGCCCCAGCATTTT.

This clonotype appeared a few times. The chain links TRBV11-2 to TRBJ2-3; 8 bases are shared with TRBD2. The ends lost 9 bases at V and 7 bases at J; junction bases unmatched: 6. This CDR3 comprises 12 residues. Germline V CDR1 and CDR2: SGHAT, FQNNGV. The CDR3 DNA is TGTGCCAGTAGCGGGAACGGTTATACGCAGTATTTT. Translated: CASSGNGYTQYF.

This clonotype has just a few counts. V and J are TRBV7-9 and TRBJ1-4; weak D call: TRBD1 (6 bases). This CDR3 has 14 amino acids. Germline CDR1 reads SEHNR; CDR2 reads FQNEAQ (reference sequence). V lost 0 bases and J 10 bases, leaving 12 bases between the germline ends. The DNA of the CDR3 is TGTGCCAGCAGCTTAGCACGGGGGCCTGGAAAACTGTTTTTT. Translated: CASSLARGPGKLFF. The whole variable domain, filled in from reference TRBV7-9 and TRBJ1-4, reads DTGVSQNPRHKITKRGQNVTFRCDPISEHNRLYWYRQTLGQGPEFLTYFQNEAQLEKSRLLSDRFSAERPKGSFSTLEIQRTEQGDSAMYLCASSLARGPGKLFFGSGTQLSVL.

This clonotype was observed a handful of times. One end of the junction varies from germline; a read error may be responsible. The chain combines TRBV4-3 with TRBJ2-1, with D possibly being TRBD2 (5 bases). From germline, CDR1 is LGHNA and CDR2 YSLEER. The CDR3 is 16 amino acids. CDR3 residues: CASSQTRGFSFNEQFF. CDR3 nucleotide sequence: TGCGCCAGCAGCCAGACGAGAGGGTTCTCCTTCAATGAGCAGTTCTTC.

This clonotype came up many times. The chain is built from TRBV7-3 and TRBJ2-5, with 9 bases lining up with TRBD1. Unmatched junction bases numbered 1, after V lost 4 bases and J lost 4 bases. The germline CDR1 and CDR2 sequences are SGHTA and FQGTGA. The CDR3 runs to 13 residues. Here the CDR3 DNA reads TGTGCCAGCAGCTACAGGGGGCTAGAGACCCAGTACTTC. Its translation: CASSYRGLETQYF.

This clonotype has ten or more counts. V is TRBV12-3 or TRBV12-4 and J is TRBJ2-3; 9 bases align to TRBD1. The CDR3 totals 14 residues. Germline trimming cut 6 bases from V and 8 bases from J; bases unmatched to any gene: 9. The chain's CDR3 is CASSGQGHLVTQYF. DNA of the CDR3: TGTGCCAGCAGCGGACAGGGGCACTTGGTTACGCAGTATTTT.

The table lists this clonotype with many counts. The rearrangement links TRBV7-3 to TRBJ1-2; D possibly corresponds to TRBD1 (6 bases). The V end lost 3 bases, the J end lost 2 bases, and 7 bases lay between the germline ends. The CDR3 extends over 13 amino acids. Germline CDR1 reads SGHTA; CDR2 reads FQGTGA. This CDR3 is CASSFGQNYGYTF. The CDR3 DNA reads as TGTGCCAGCAGCTTTGGACAGAACTATGGCTACACCTTC.

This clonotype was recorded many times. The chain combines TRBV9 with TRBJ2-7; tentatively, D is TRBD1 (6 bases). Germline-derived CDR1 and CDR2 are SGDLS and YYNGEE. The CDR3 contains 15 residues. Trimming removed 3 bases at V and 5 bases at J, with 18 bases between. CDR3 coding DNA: TGTGCCAGCAGCGCCTTACCGGGACACTGGGACGAGCAGTACTTC. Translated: CASSALPGHWDEQYF. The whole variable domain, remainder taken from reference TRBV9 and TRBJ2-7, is DSGVTQTPKHLITATGQRVTLRCSPRSGDLSVYWYQQSLDQGLQFLIQYYNGEERAKGNILERFSAQQFPDLHSELNLSSLELGDSALYFCASSALPGHWDEQYFGPGTRLTVT.

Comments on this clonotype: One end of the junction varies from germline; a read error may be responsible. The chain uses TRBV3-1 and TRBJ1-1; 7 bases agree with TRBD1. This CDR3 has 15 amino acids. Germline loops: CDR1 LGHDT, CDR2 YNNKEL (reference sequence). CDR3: CASRQDDRANTEAFF. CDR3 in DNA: TGTGCCAGCAGACAAGACGACAGGGCGAACACTGAAGCTTTCTTT.

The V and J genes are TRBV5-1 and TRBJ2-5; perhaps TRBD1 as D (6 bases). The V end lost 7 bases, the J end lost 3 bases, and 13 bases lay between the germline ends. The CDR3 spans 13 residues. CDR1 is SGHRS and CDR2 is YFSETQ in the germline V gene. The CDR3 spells CASGLQGEETQYF. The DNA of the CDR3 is TGCGCCAGCGGTCTACAGGGAGAAGAGACCCAGTACTTC.

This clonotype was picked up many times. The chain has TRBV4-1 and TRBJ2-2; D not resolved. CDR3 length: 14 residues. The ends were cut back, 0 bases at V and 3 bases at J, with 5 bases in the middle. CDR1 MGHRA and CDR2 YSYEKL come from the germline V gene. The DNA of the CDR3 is TGCGCCAGCAGCCAAGAACGGTACACCGGGGAGCTGTTTTTT. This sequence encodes CASSQERYTGELFF.

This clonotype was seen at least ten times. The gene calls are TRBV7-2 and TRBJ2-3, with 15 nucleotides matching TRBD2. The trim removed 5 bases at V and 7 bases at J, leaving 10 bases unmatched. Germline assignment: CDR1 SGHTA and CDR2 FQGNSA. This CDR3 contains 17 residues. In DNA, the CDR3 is TGTGCCAGCAGCCGCAAAGGACTAGCGGGGGGGCCAAATACGCAGTATTTT. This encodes CASSRKGLAGGPNTQYF.

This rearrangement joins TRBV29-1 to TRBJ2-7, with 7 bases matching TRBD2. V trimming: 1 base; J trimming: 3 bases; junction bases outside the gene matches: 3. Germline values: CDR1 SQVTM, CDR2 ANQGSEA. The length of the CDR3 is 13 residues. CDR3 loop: CSVEGGSLYEQYF. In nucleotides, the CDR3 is TGCAGCGTTGAAGGCGGGAGCCTCTACGAGCAGTACTTC.

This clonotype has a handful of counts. This CDR3 is CSAPDLTVGETQYF. CDR3 nucleotides: TGCAGTGCGCCGGACCTAACGGTGGGAGAGACCCAGTACTTC. This rearrangement joins TRBV20-1 to TRBJ2-5; D is unresolved. With 6 bases removed from V and 4 bases from J, the gap between germline ends came to 18 bases. CDR3 size: 14 residues. The V gene's germline CDR1 is DFQATT and CDR2 SNEGSKA (reference sequence).

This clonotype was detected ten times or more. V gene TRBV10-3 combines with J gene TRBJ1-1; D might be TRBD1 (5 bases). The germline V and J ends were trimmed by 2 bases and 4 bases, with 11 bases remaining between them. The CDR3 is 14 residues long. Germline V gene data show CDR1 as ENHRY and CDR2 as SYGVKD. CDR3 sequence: CAISETGLGTEAFF. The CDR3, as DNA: TGTGCCATCAGTGAGACAGGTTTGGGCACTGAAGCTTTCTTT.

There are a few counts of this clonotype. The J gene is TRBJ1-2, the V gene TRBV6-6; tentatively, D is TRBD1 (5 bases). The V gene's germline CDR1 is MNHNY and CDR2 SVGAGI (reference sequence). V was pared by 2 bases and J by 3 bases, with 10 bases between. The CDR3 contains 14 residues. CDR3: CASSYTDSDYGYTF. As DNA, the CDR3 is TGTGCCAGCAGTTACACAGACAGCGACTATGGCTACACCTTC.

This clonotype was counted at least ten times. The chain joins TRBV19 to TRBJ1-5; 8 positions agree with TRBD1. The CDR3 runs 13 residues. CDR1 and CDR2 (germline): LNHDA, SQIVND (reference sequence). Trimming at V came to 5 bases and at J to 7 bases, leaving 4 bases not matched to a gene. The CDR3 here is CASSSAGGQPQHF. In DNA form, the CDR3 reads TGTGCCAGTAGTTCGGCAGGGGGCCAGCCCCAGCATTTT.

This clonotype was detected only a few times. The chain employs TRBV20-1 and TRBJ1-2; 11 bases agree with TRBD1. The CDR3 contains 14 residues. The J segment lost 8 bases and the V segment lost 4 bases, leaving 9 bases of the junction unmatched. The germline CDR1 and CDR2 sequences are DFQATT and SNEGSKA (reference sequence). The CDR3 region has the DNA TGCAGTGCTACAGTACCGGACAGGGGGCACGGCTACACCTTC. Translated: CSATVPDRGHGYTF.

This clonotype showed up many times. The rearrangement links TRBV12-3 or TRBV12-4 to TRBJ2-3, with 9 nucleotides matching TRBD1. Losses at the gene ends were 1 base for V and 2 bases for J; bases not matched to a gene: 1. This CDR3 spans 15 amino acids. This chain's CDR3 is CASSLGQGVTDTQYF. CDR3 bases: TGTGCCAGCAGTTTAGGACAGGGGGTCACAGATACGCAGTATTTT.

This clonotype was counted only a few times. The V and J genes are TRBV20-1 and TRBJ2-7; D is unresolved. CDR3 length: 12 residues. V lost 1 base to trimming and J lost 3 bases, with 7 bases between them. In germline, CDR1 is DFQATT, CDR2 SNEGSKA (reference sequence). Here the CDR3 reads CSARAAFYEQYF. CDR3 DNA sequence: TGCAGTGCTAGAGCCGCTTTCTACGAGCAGTACTTC.

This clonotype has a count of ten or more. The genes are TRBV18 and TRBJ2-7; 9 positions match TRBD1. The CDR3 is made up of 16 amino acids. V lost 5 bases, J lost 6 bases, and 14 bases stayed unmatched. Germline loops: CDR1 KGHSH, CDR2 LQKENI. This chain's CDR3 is CASSTTGTGLGGEQYF. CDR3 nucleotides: TGTGCCAGCTCAACGACAGGGACAGGGTTAGGTGGCGAGCAGTACTTC.